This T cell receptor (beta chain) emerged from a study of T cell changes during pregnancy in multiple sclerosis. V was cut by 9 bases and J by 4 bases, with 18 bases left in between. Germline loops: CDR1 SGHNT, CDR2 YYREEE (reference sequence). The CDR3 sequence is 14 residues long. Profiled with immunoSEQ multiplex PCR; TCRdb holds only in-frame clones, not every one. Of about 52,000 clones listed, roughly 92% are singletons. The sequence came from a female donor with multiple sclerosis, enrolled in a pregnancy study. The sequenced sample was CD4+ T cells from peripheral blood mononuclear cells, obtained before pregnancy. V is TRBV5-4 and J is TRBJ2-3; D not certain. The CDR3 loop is CATHRPRQSDTQYF. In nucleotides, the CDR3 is TGTGCCACCCACCGCCCCCGTCAGTCAGATACGCAGTATTTT.